The subject of this entry is one TCR beta chain. Its antigen is unknown. The junction had 4 bases not matched to a gene; V was cut back by 4 bases and J by 1 base. The CDR3 is made up of 15 amino acids. Germline CDR1 and CDR2: LNHDA and SQIVND (reference sequence). The PCR had 60 Vbeta and 13 Jbeta primers. Generated by immunoSEQ multiplex PCR, the TCRdb table keeps only in-frame clones and is missing some. Seen here are under 200,000 clones, almost 85% observed once, and the top ten hold more than 0.35%. This sample was taken from a study of cytomegalovirus exposure and HLA in healthy donors. Study-wide results and caveats: Later on, an analysis showed TCR association rates differing by HLA locus, with DRB1 the most and HLA-C the fewest. There was a cluster of highly shared sequence variants that was likely a sequencing artifact. What a later analysis reportedly showed was that an Asian-associated ancestry cluster had fewer N-insertions than the approximately 670-donor mean.

Input material: PBMCs. The V gene is TRBV19, the J gene TRBJ2-7, with 10 positions matching TRBD2. The source of this sequence is a boy aged 2-9 years in good health and CMV-seronegative. CDR3 residues: CASSTLAGISYEQYF. DNA of the CDR3: TGTGCCAGTAGTACACTAGCGGGAATTTCCTACGAGCAGTACTTC. Variable domain in full (rest from reference TRBV19 and TRBJ2-7): DGGITQSPKYLFRKEGQNVTLSCEQNLNHDAMYWYRQDPGQGLRLIYYSQIVNDFQKGDIAEGYSVSREKKESFPLTVTSAQKNPTAFYLCASSTLAGISYEQYFGPGTRLTVT.